This T cell receptor (beta chain) was identified in a study of cytomegalovirus exposure and HLA in healthy donors. General study points: Most of the TCR beta V segments (in an earlier analysis) were productive either about 87% or about 30% of the time.

In regard to this clone: Its antigen is still unknown.

The V and J ends lost 0 bases and 4 bases, in that order; junction bases with no gene match: 6. CDR1 SGHVS and CDR2 FNYEAQ come from the germline V gene. There are 16 residues in the CDR3. The PCR was carried out with 60 Vbeta primers and 13 Jbeta primers. Method: immunoSEQ multiplex PCR; TCRdb's copy keeps in-frame clones and lacks some. The repertoire consists of approximately 120,000 clones, with more than 70% occurring once and the leading ten covering around 4%. The sequenced sample was PBMCs. The chain links TRBV7-6 to TRBJ1-1, with 9 bases aligning to TRBD1. This TCR was sampled from a man younger than 45 in good health and CMV-seronegative. The CDR3 here is CASSLAFTGGGTEAFF. CDR3 nucleotides: TGTGCCAGCAGCTTAGCCTTTACAGGGGGCGGCACTGAAGCTTTCTTT.